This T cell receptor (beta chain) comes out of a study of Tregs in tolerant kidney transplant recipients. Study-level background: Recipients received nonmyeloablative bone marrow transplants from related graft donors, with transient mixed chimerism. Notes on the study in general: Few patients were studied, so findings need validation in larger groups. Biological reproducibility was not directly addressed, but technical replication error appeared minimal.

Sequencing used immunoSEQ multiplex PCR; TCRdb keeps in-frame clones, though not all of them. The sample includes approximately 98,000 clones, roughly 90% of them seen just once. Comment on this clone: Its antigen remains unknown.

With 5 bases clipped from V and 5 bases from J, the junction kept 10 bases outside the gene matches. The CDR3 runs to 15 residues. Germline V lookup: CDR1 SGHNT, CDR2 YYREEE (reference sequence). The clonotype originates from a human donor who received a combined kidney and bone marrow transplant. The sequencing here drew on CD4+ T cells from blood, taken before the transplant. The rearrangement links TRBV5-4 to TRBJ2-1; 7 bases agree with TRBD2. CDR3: CASRPTGTIHNEQFF. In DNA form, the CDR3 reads TGTGCCAGCAGGCCTACCGGGACTATACACAATGAGCAGTTCTTC.